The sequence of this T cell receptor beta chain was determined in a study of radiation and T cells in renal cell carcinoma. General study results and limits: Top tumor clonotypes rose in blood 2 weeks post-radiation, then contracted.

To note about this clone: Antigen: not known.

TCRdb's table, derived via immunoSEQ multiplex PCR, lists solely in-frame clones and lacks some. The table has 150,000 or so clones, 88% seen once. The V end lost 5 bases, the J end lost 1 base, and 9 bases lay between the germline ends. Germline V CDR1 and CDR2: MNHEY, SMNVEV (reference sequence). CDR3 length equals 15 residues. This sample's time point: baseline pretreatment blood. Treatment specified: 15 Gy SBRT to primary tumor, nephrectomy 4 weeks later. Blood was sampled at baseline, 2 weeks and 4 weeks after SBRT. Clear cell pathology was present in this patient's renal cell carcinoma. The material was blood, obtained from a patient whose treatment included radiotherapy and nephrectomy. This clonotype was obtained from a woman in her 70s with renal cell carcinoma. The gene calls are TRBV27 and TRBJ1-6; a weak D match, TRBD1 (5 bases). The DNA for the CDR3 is TGTGCCAGCAGTCGCTCAGGGTCCTATAATTCACCCCTCCACTTT. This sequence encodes CASSRSGSYNSPLHF.